Listed below are T cell receptor beta chains from one sample, sequenced in a study of blood T cell repertoires in COVID-19. The protocol was immunoSEQ multiplex PCR, while the TCRdb copy is restricted to in-frame clones and leaves out a portion. The table lists about 99,000 clones, around 74% of them singletons. Sequenced input: peripheral blood. The origin of the receptors is a woman older than 75 with active or convalescent COVID-19. The CDR3 runs from the conserved cysteine through the conserved F or W. Each record gives: clone size, J gene, V gene, D gene, CDR3 protein, CDR3 DNA. The D gene is left open where the match is weak. Size tells how often a clone was seen (once, few, many) or the class of an expanded clone, and some rows leave it out.

>-|TRBJ2-7|TRBV30|-
CAWRRDTLSYEQYF
TGTGCCTGGCGCCGGGACACTCTCTCCTACGAGCAGTACTTC
>-|TRBJ2-5|TRBV7-2|TRBD1
CASSTTGGLKTQYF
TGTGCCAGCAGTACAACAGGGGGCTTAAAGACCCAGTACTTC
>-|TRBJ1-6|TRBV21-1|-
CASSNARHHVIYCSPLHF
TGTGCCAGCAGCAACGCGAGACACCACGTTATATATTGTTCACCCCTCCACTTT
>few|TRBJ2-7|TRBV6-6|-
CASSSHDGNPYEQYF
TGTGCCAGCAGTTCCCATGACGGGAACCCCTACGAGCAGTACTTC
>-|TRBJ1-5|TRBV25-1|TRBD1
CASSATGGQGNQPQHF
TGTGCCAGCAGTGCCACAGGGGGACAGGGCAATCAGCCCCAGCATTTT
>-|TRBJ2-3|TRBV10-3|TRBD2
CAISGLAGASTDTQYF
TGTGCCATCAGTGGACTAGCGGGGGCTAGCACAGATACGCAGTATTTT
>-|TRBJ1-5|TRBV10-3|-
CAISQVLNQPQHF
TGTGCCATCAGTCAGGTCCTTAATCAGCCCCAGCATTTT
>-|TRBJ2-1|TRBV12-5|TRBD2
CASGFWLAGSSYNEQFF
TGTGCTAGTGGTTTTTGGTTAGCGGGGAGCTCCTACAATGAGCAGTTCTTC
>once|TRBJ1-1|TRBV2|-
CASTRDPPGGSTEAFF
TGTGCCAGCACCCGGGACCCGCCCGGAGGGAGCACTGAAGCTTTCTTT
>-|TRBJ1-1|TRBV7-2|-
CASSLSGGGLEAFF
TGTGCCAGCAGCTTATCGGGGGGCGGATTAGAAGCTTTCTTT
>-|TRBJ2-3|TRBV6-6|TRBD2
CASRRLAGVVDTQYF
TGTGCCAGCAGAAGACTAGCGGGAGTCGTGGATACGCAGTATTTT
>-|TRBJ2-6|TRBV6-5|TRBD1
CASSSQGAQGANVLTF
TGTGCCAGCAGTTCACAGGGGGCGCAAGGGGCCAACGTCCTGACTTTC
>-|TRBJ1-2|TRBV28|TRBD1
CASTGQGLENTF
TGTGCCAGCACCGGACAGGGCCTCGAAAACACCTTC
>-|TRBJ2-6|TRBV18|-
CASSLGEVSGANVLTF
TGTGCCAGCTCACTCGGTGAAGTTTCTGGGGCCAACGTCCTGACTTTC
>-|TRBJ1-1|TRBV20-1|-
CSAGARQYAFF
TGCAGTGCTGGAGCACGCCAGTACGCTTTCTTT
>once|TRBJ2-5|TRBV29-1|TRBD1
CSVELGPGGAETQYF
TGCAGCGTTGAACTCGGGCCAGGGGGCGCGGAGACCCAGTACTTC
>many|TRBJ2-7|TRBV7-9|-
CASSSTGLPYEQYF
TGTGCCAGCAGCTCAACGGGACTGCCCTACGAGCAGTACTTC
>once|TRBJ1-1|TRBV28|-
CASSSGQNTEAFF
TGTGCCAGCAGTTCGGGACAGAACACTGAAGCTTTCTTT
>-|TRBJ2-3|TRBV9|-
CASSPSGLGGGDTQYF
TGTGCCAGCAGCCCCTCGGGACTCGGCGGAGGAGATACGCAGTATTTT
>-|TRBJ2-5|TRBV5-4|TRBD2
CASSPNPPGLAEETQYF
TGTGCCAGCAGTCCCAACCCGCCGGGACTAGCGGAAGAGACCCAGTACTTC
>-|TRBJ2-7|TRBV5-4|-
CASSLGQGGPYEQYF
TGTGCCAGCAGCTTGGGGCAGGGGGGCCCCTACGAGCAGTACTTC
>-|TRBJ2-7|TRBV24-1|-
CATSDPGGEQYF
TGTGCCACCAGTGATCCCGGGGGCGAGCAGTACTTC
>-|TRBJ2-7|TRBV27|-
CASSSLGSYEQYF
TGTGCCAGCAGTTCCCTAGGTTCCTACGAGCAGTACTTC
>-|TRBJ2-6|TRBV5-8|-
CASIKSGWLSWANVLTF
TGTGCCAGCATCAAAAGCGGCTGGCTCTCTTGGGCCAACGTCCTGACTTTC
>-|TRBJ2-3|TRBV24-1|-
CATSDPAKQGTDTQYF
TGTGCCACCAGTGATCCAGCCAAACAGGGCACAGATACGCAGTATTTT
>-|TRBJ1-4|TRBV21-1|-
CASSNRGTLFF
TGTGCCAGCAGCAACCGGGGGACACTGTTTTTT
>-|TRBJ2-7|TRBV28|TRBD2
CASTNSGRTSYEQYF
TGTGCCAGCACCAATAGCGGGAGGACCTCCTACGAGCAGTACTTC
>once|TRBJ1-1|TRBV5-1|-
CASSLSWDSRDTEAFF
TGCGCCAGCAGCCTGAGCTGGGACTCGAGGGACACTGAAGCTTTCTTT
>-|TRBJ1-2|TRBV27|TRBD1
CASSPRQGHGYTF
TGTGCCAGCAGTCCCAGACAGGGGCATGGCTACACCTTC
>-|TRBJ2-5|TRBV6-5|TRBD2
CASSYKSAGGETQYF
TGTGCCAGCAGTTATAAGTCGGCGGGGGGGGAGACCCAGTACTTC
>few|TRBJ2-1|TRBV18|TRBD2
CASSPPQGGSRNEQFF
TGTGCCAGCTCACCACCGCAGGGAGGGTCCCGGAATGAGCAGTTCTTC
>-|TRBJ2-3|TRBV24-1|-
CATSDFRTDTQYF
TGTGCCACCAGTGATTTCCGGACAGATACGCAGTATTTT
>-|TRBJ2-5|TRBV7-3|TRBD1
CASSPGTGTETQYF
TGTGCCAGCAGCCCAGGGACAGGGACAGAGACCCAGTACTTC
>few|TRBJ1-1|TRBV19|-
CASTPRGESTEAFF
TGTGCCAGTACCCCCCGGGGGGAGAGCACTGAAGCTTTCTTT
>-|TRBJ2-3|TRBV6-5|TRBD2
CASSLTSSTDTQYF
TGTGCCAGCAGTCTGACTAGCAGCACAGATACGCAGTATTTT
>-|TRBJ2-4|TRBV27|-
CASSLRLMGNIQYF
TGTGCCAGCAGTTTACGACTAATGGGAAACATTCAGTACTTC
>few|TRBJ2-1|TRBV5-1|-
CASSISNEQFF
TGCGCCAGCAGCATTTCGAATGAGCAGTTCTTC
>once|TRBJ2-7|TRBV19|-
CASSIAGGDTYEQYF
TGTGCCAGTAGTATAGCCGGCGGGGATACCTACGAGCAGTACTTC
>-|TRBJ2-3|TRBV4-3|-
CASSQEGLYSSTDTQYF
TGCGCCAGCAGCCAAGAGGGACTTTATTCTAGCACAGATACGCAGTATTTT
>-|TRBJ2-7|TRBV15|TRBD1
CATSQDPGQTYEQYF
TGTGCCACCAGCCAAGACCCGGGACAGACCTACGAGCAGTACTTC
>-|TRBJ2-5|TRBV5-6|-
CASSLYSQETQYF
TGTGCCAGCAGCTTGTACAGCCAAGAGACCCAGTACTTC
>-|TRBJ1-1|TRBV27|TRBD1
CASSPRTGGLTEAFF
TGTGCCAGCAGTCCAAGGACAGGGGGTTTGACTGAAGCTTTCTTT
>-|TRBJ2-7|TRBV11-3|-
CASSLDLSEQYF
TGTGCCAGCAGCTTAGATCTGAGCGAGCAGTACTTC
>few|TRBJ2-5|TRBV7-9|TRBD1
CASSFAGQGTIQETQYF
TGTGCCAGCAGCTTCGCGGGACAGGGGACAATACAAGAGACCCAGTACTTC
>few|TRBJ2-5|TRBV5-1|TRBD1
CASSLTGGAETQYF
TGCGCCAGCAGCTTGACAGGGGGCGCAGAGACCCAGTACTTC
>once|TRBJ1-2|TRBV6-6|-
CASSYSDIPNYGYTF
TGTGCCAGCAGTTACTCGGACATTCCAAACTATGGCTACACCTTC
>-|TRBJ2-1|TRBV9|TRBD2
CASTRLAGVYNEQFF
TGTGCCAGCACCAGACTAGCGGGAGTTTACAATGAGCAGTTCTTC
>-|TRBJ2-4|TRBV19|-
CASSIGGTVQNIQYF
TGTGCCAGTAGTATAGGCGGGACAGTACAAAACATTCAGTACTTC
>-|TRBJ2-2|TRBV19|-
CASSGLGANTGELFF
TGTGCCAGTAGTGGGCTAGGGGCCAACACCGGGGAGCTGTTTTTT
>few|TRBJ2-7|TRBV4-1|TRBD1
CASSQTGEWDEQYF
TGCGCCAGCAGCCAGACAGGGGAATGGGACGAGCAGTACTTC
>-|TRBJ2-5|TRBV5-1|-
CASSLVGSQETQYF
TGCGCCAGCAGCTTGGTGGGCAGCCAAGAGACCCAGTACTTC
>-|TRBJ2-1|TRBV11-2|-
CASSLVGTNSYNEQFF
TGTGCCAGCAGCTTAGTTGGCACCAACTCCTACAATGAGCAGTTCTTC
>-|TRBJ1-6|TRBV10-3|TRBD1
CAISEQGVNNSPLHF
TGTGCCATCAGTGAACAGGGGGTAAATAATTCACCCCTCCACTTT